This T cell receptor (beta chain) was recorded in a study of regulatory T cells in long-lasting Graves disease. Ten or more counts support this clonotype. Time point: newly diagnosed GD, antithyroid drugs for less than 3 months. PBMC-derived RNA was used for the TCR library. Germline V gives CDR1 SGHAT, CDR2 FQNNGV. This CDR3 has 17 residues. Trimming removed 0 bases from V and 2 bases from J, with 14 bases in between. For TCR beta, libraries came from iRepertoire HTBI primers and Arm-PCR of CDR3 regions. TCRdb reanalysed the multiplex PCR reads using MiXCR and keeps one entry per CDR3 protein. Of roughly 560,000 distinct CDR3 sequences listed, roughly 15% are singletons. Another study also made use of these data, one on T cells in Graves' hyperthyroidism and ophthalmopathy. That study adds: Over 18 months, lack of ophthalmopathy progression marked Graves' hyperthyroidism as stable. Ophthalmopathy was model-predicted a median around seven months pre-onset.

The chain uses TRBV11-2 and TRBJ1-3; no clear D gene. This specimen consisted of peripheral blood mononuclear cells (PBMCs), obtained at new diagnosis, from a patient treated with antithyroid drugs. The clonotype comes from a woman aged 35-65 years with Graves disease. The CDR3 spells CASSLEVHSRAGNTIYF. The DNA of the CDR3 is TGTGCCAGCAGCTTAGAGGTTCACTCAAGGGCTGGAAACACCATATATTTT.